This T cell receptor beta chain is from a study of T cell clones after liver transplantation. Overall study: Patients counted as tolerant after at least one year off all immunosuppression, enzymes not exceeding twice normal.

CDR1 SGHNT and CDR2 YENEEA come from the germline V gene. V was shortened by 6 bases and J by 1 base, with 12 bases between the two germline ends. This CDR3 is 14 amino acids long. Produced via immunoSEQ multiplex PCR; TCRdb's table is partial and in-frame only. The table lists about 75,000 clones, around 90% of them singletons. The sequences come from CD4+ T cells from blood, collected before liver transplant. The source of this sequence is a human donor who received a liver transplant. This chain uses TRBV11-3 with TRBJ1-1, with D perhaps TRBD1 (5 bases). DNA for the CDR3: TGTGCCAGCAGGGGGGTTAGGGCGAACACTGAAGCTTTCTTT. Amino acids: CASRGVRANTEAFF.